The 26 T cell receptor beta chains below come from one sample, sequenced in a study of shared clonotypes between healthy human individuals. Measured with immunoSEQ multiplex PCR; TCRdb has only the in-frame clones, and not every one. The data hold over a million clones, with about four fifths observed a single time. Sequencing was performed on memory CD4+ T cells from PBMCs. Noted subset: CD45RA-negative fraction. The receptors derive from a man younger than 30 in good health. Some clones in this sample may be carry-over from other donors' samples.

The rearrangement joins TRBV6-4 to TRBJ2-3; TRBD1 matches at 7 bases. Germline CDR1 reads MRHNA; CDR2 reads SNTAGT. Trimming took 8 bases from V and 0 from J; bases not matched to a gene: 8. The CDR3 contains 15 residues. The CDR3 DNA reads as TGTGCCAGCTCGGGACAGCCCGGGAGCACAGATACGCAGTATTTT. Translation gives CASSGQPGSTDTQYF.

V and J are TRBV28 and TRBJ1-2; TRBD1 matches at 9 bases. The V gene end was trimmed by 5 bases and the J gene end by 4 bases; junction bases not matched to a gene: 11. This CDR3 is 16 amino acids long. The germline CDR1 and CDR2 sequences are MDHEN and SYDVKM. The CDR3 DNA reads as TGTGCCAGCAGTCCACGGACAGGGGCGTTTGGCTATGGCTACACCTTC. Amino acid sequence: CASSPRTGAFGYGYTF.

CDR3 nucleotide sequence: TGTGCCAGTAGTAGCAATTCAATCCTGGAAAAACTGTTTTTT. Its translation: CASSSNSILEKLFF. The rearrangement joins TRBV19 to TRBJ1-4; D remains ambiguous. Trimming cost V 4 bases and J 8 bases, with 14 bases left between them. This CDR3 has 14 amino acids. Germline V CDR1 and CDR2: LNHDA, SQIVND (reference sequence).

The genes are TRBV7-7 and TRBJ1-4; possibly TRBD1 for D (6 bases). With 5 bases removed from V and 7 bases from J, the gap between germline ends came to 17 bases. Per the germline V gene, CDR1 is SSHAT and CDR2 is FNYEAQ (reference sequence). CDR3 size: 15 residues. The CDR3 DNA is TGTGCCAGCAGCCCCGGTCCATCAGGGGCTGAAAAACTGTTTTTT. This gives the protein CASSPGPSGAEKLFF.

This clone was seen more than once but under ten times. V and J are TRBV6-5 and TRBJ1-1; D may be TRBD1 (5 bases). Trimming removed 5 bases from V and 0 bases from J, with 10 bases in between. Germline V gene lookup returns CDR1 MNHEY and CDR2 SVGAGI. The CDR3 is 14 residues long. For the CDR3, the DNA is TGTGCCAGCAGTCCCCAGGGTGTGAACACTGAAGCTTTCTTT. Translating gives CASSPQGVNTEAFF.

The rearrangement uses TRBV11-2 and TRBJ2-3; 7 bases match TRBD2. V lost 5 bases to trimming and J lost 4 bases; unmatched junction nucleotides: 15. The CDR3 extends over 17 amino acids. Germline V gene lookup returns CDR1 SGHAT and CDR2 FQNNGV. The CDR3, as DNA: TGTGCCAGCAGCCTTACAGCGGGAAGCGGCAGGGCAGATACGCAGTATTTT. Protein product: CASSLTAGSGRADTQYF.

This rearrangement joins TRBV7-2 to TRBJ2-1; D is uncertain. The germline V gene encodes CDR1 SGHTA and CDR2 FQGNSA. The V and J ends lost 1 base and 12 bases respectively, with 16 bases between them. There are 14 residues in the CDR3. CDR3 loop: CASSLEQDSLRQFF. The CDR3 nucleotides read TGTGCCAGCAGCTTAGAGCAGGATTCCCTACGGCAGTTCTTC.

Points on this clone: This probably arose from a read error, given a far larger clone one base away. This chain connects TRBV30 to TRBJ2-5; no reliable D call. The germline CDR1 and CDR2 sequences are GTSNPN and SVGIG (reference sequence). The length of the CDR3 is 14 residues. The V and J ends lost 2 bases and 2 bases respectively, with 12 bases between them. CDR3 DNA sequence: TGTGCCTGGAGTATATCCCTCAATCAAGAGACCCAGTACTTC. Translated: CAWSISLNQETQYF.

For this clone: This likely traces to a read error, being one base from a far larger clone. The chain joins TRBV13 to TRBJ2-7; 10 bases are a match to TRBD1. The trim removed 8 bases at V and 7 bases at J, leaving 20 bases unmatched. From germline, CDR1 is PRHDT and CDR2 FYEKMQ (reference sequence). This CDR3 contains 17 residues. Written as DNA, the CDR3 is TGTGCCAGCGGCCGACCAAAAGGGGACAGGGGCATCGGAGAGCAGTACTTC. Its translation: CASGRPKGDRGIGEQYF. Together with reference TRBV13 and TRBJ2-7, the CDR3 gives the full variable domain: AAGVIQSPRHLIKEKRETATLKCYPIPRHDTVYWYQQGPGQDPQFLISFYEKMQSDKGSIPDRFSAQQFSDYHSELNMSSLELGDSALYFCASGRPKGDRGIGEQYFGPGTRLTVT.

The chain has TRBV7-2 and TRBJ2-7; the match to TRBD1 covers 7 bases. The CDR3 spans 15 residues. CDR1 and CDR2 (germline): SGHTA, FQGNSA. Trimming removed 5 bases from V and 4 bases from J; junction bases left unmatched: 11. CDR3 amino acids: CASSRTGVGSYEQYF. The CDR3 DNA is TGTGCCAGCAGCCGAACAGGGGTGGGAAGTTACGAGCAGTACTTC.

The V and J genes are TRBV30 and TRBJ1-1, with a tentative D call TRBD1 (5 bases). The CDR3 spans 14 residues. Trimming took off 3 bases at V and 6 bases at J, with 17 bases between the two ends. Per germline, CDR1 GTSNPN and CDR2 SVGIG (reference sequence). CDR3 loop: CAWSLGRRTPEAFF. CDR3 sequence (DNA): TGTGCCTGGAGCCTGGGACGGAGAACCCCTGAAGCTTTCTTT. Full variable domain (remainder filled in from reference TRBV30 and TRBJ1-1): SQTIHQWPATLVQPVGSPLSLECTVEGTSNPNLYWYRQAAGRGLQLLFYSVGIGQISSEVPQNLSASRPQDRQFILSSKKLLLSDSGFYLCAWSLGRRTPEAFFGQGTRLTVV.

This chain links TRBV28 with TRBJ2-1; 9 positions match TRBD1. The V gene's germline CDR1 is MDHEN and CDR2 SYDVKM. With V trimmed by 9 bases and J by 9 bases, 12 bases remained unmatched. The CDR3 totals 14 residues. The CDR3 here is CASQPGQGPGEQFF. The CDR3 DNA sequence: TGTGCCAGTCAACCGGGACAGGGACCCGGTGAGCAGTTCTTC.

The rearrangement links TRBV7-2 to TRBJ1-1; 7 bases map to TRBD1. Germline lookup yields CDR1 SGHTA and CDR2 FQGNSA. V lost 6 bases to trimming and J lost 3 bases; unmatched junction nucleotides: 13. The CDR3 extends over 16 amino acids. The chain's CDR3 is CASSPTQGGVDTEAFF. The CDR3 bases are TGTGCCAGCAGTCCTACGCAGGGGGGCGTAGACACTGAAGCTTTCTTT.

This chain links TRBV4-3 with TRBJ2-2, with 8 bases lining up with TRBD2. This CDR3 spans 18 amino acids. With 0 bases clipped from V and 3 bases from J, the junction kept 9 bases outside the gene matches. Germline V gene data show CDR1 as LGHNA and CDR2 as YSLEER. CDR3 DNA: TGCGCCAGCAGCCAAGAGAGATTCCGGGAGGGGGACACCGGGGAGCTGTTTTTT. Protein product: CASSQERFREGDTGELFF.

This clone has a single count. This chain connects TRBV28 to TRBJ2-1; 10 nucleotides align to TRBD2. V lost 10 bases, J lost 9 bases, and 15 bases stayed unmatched. CDR3 size: 15 residues. Germline CDR1 is MDHEN and CDR2 is SYDVKM. The CDR3 DNA reads TGTGCCACATCTAGCGGGAGTTCTACATTGGGTGAGCAGTTCTTC. Translating gives CATSSGSSTLGEQFF.

The chain couples TRBV28 to TRBJ2-2; 9 bases align to TRBD2. This CDR3 is built from 15 residues. J was trimmed by 5 bases and V by 8 bases; bases with no gene match: 9. Germline V gene data show CDR1 as MDHEN and CDR2 as SYDVKM. Here the CDR3 DNA reads TGTGCCAGCCACCGGGGCGGGAGGGCGACCGGGGAGCTGTTTTTT. Amino acids: CASHRGGRATGELFF.

This chain uses TRBV4-3 with TRBJ2-7; D is ambiguous. Germline V gene sequence: CDR1 LGHNA, CDR2 YSLEER. The length of the CDR3 is 14 residues. V lost 1 base and J lost 0, with 7 bases in between. CDR3 sequence reads: CASSQVAFSYEQYF. The CDR3 DNA is TGCGCCAGCAGCCAAGTTGCCTTCTCCTACGAGCAGTACTTC.

Comment on this clone: A much larger clonotype is one base distant, so this may be a read error. The CDR3 does not close with the conserved phenylalanine or tryptophan, likely indicating a read error. V is TRBV18 and J is TRBJ1-4; D unresolved. Per germline, CDR1 KGHSH and CDR2 LQKENI. This CDR3 has 13 residues. The V gene lost 6 bases and the J gene lost 7 bases, with 12 bases spanning the gap. CDR3 DNA sequence: TGTGCCAGCTCCCCGACCTCTGGTGAAAAACTGTTTTCT. Protein sequence: CASSPTSGEKLFS.

The chain has TRBV9 and TRBJ2-2, with a tentative D call TRBD2 (6 bases). The CDR3 covers 16 residues. Germline-derived CDR1 and CDR2 are SGDLS and YYNGEE. V gave up 1 base and J gave up 0 bases, with 10 bases separating them. For the CDR3, the DNA is TGTGCCAGCAGCGTACTAGCGAGTACGAACACCGGGGAGCTGTTTTTT. Protein sequence: CASSVLASTNTGELFF.

On this clone: The same CDR3 can be traced to other DNA sequences in this sample. This chain joins TRBV7-9 and TRBJ1-2; TRBD1 might be the D (5 bases). V was trimmed by 5 bases and J by 3 bases, leaving 10 bases between them. The CDR3 consists of 13 residues. Germline CDR1 reads SEHNR; CDR2 reads FQNEAQ (reference sequence). The CDR3 DNA is TGTGCCAGCAGCAGGGACGGTTACTATGGCTACACCTTC. Translated: CASSRDGYYGYTF.

The chain recombines TRBV5-1 with TRBJ2-7; D possibly uses TRBD1 or TRBD2 (6 bases each). The CDR3 has 15 residues. Per the germline V gene, CDR1 is SGHRS and CDR2 is YFSETQ. V gave up 3 bases and J gave up 0 bases, with 13 bases separating them. This CDR3 is CASSYGGSLSYEQYF. CDR3 coding DNA: TGCGCCAGCAGCTACGGGGGCAGCCTCTCCTACGAGCAGTACTTC.

The V call is TRBV29-1, the J call TRBJ2-1, with D perhaps matching TRBD1 (6 bases). The CDR3 runs 13 residues. The V gene's germline CDR1 is SQVTM and CDR2 ANQGSEA. The ends were cut back, 3 bases at V and 14 bases at J, with 20 bases in the middle. The CDR3 nucleotides are TGCAGCGTTGACTCGGGGTGGGGGCCTTTCGAGTTCTTC. Its protein is CSVDSGWGPFEFF.

This chain uses TRBV19 with TRBJ2-7, with D possibly matching TRBD1 (6 bases). The CDR3 loop spans 13 amino acids. The V gene lost 11 bases and the J gene lost 3 bases, with 17 bases spanning the gap. CDR1 and CDR2 (germline): LNHDA, SQIVND (reference sequence). Written as DNA, the CDR3 is TGTGCCCTGCGTTCCTCCAGGGGCTACGAGCAGTACTTC. This sequence encodes CALRSSRGYEQYF.

This clone was seen once. This rearrangement joins TRBV9 to TRBJ2-1, with D hard to call. The CDR3 consists of 16 residues. V lost 0 bases to trimming and J lost 2 bases, with 12 bases between them. Germline assignment: CDR1 SGDLS and CDR2 YYNGEE. The CDR3 sequence: CASSVDPRRPYNEQFF. The CDR3 DNA is TGTGCCAGCAGCGTAGATCCTAGGAGACCCTACAATGAGCAGTTCTTC.

The gene calls are TRBV5-6 and TRBJ2-7; 9 positions match TRBD1. V lost 4 bases and J lost 1; bases outside the gene matches: 9. CDR1 is SGHDT and CDR2 is YYEEEE in the germline V gene. The CDR3 has 16 amino acids. CDR3 region: CASSPNPGQGSYEQYF. CDR3 coding DNA: TGTGCCAGCAGCCCGAATCCGGGACAGGGTTCCTACGAGCAGTACTTC.

The chain recombines TRBV7-9 with TRBJ1-2; 10 bases agree with TRBD1. CDR1 and CDR2 (germline): SEHNR, FQNEAQ (reference sequence). The CDR3 sequence is 14 residues long. J lost 6 bases, V lost 5 bases, and 6 bases had no gene match. DNA of the CDR3: TGTGCCAGCAGCCGAGAGACAGGGGGCAATGGCTACACCTTC. It is translated as CASSRETGGNGYTF.